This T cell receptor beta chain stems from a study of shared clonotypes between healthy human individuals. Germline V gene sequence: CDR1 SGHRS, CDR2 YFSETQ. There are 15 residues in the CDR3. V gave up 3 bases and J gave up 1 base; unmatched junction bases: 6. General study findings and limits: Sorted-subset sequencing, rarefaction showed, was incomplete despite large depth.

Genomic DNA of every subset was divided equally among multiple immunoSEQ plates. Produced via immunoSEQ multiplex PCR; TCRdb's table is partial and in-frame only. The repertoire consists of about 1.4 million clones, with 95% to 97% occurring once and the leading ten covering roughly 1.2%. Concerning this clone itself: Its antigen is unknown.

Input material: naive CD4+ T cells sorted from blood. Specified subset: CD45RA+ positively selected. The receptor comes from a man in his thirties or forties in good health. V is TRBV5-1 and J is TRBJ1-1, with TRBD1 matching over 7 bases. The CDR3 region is CASSSDRAGNTEAFF. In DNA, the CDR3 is TGCGCCAGCAGCTCAGACAGGGCGGGGAACACTGAAGCTTTCTTT. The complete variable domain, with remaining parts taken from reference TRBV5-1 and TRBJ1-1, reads KAGVTQTPRYLIKTRGQQVTLSCSPISGHRSVSWYQQTPGQGLQFLFEYFSETQRNKGNFPGRFSGRQFSNSRSEMNVSTLELGDSALYLCASSSDRAGNTEAFFGQGTRLTVV.